The clone carrying this T cell receptor beta chain appeared many times. To make TCR beta libraries, researchers used iRepertoire HTBI primers and Arm-PCR of CDR3 regions. TCRdb reanalysed the multiplex PCR reads using MiXCR and keeps one entry per CDR3 protein. Of fewer than 450,000 distinct CDR3 sequences listed, 20% to 30% are singletons. The data originate from a study of regulatory T cells in long-lasting Graves disease. Time point of the sample: persistent/refractory GD, antithyroid drugs over 5 years with positive TRAb. With RNA extracted from PBMCs as input, the TCR library was made. V was trimmed by 6 bases and J by 0 bases, leaving 8 bases between them. This CDR3 comprises 12 residues. Germline-derived CDR1 and CDR2 are GTSNPN and SVGIG (reference sequence).

This specimen was peripheral blood mononuclear cells (PBMCs), taken when the disease was refractory, from a patient treated with antithyroid drugs. The receptor was isolated from a female donor with Graves disease. This rearrangement joins TRBV30 to TRBJ1-2, with D unclear. CDR3 sequence: CACLGSNYGYTF. The CDR3 nucleotides are TGTGCCTGCCTCGGTTCTAACTATGGCTACACCTTC.